The 12 T cell receptor beta chains given below trace back to one sample, sequenced in a study of CD8+ T cells in alopecia areata. Extraction and reverse transcription of RNA yielded cDNA as the sequencing template. Sequencing was performed with immunoSEQ multiplex PCR; in TCRdb, only in-frame clones are kept and a portion is missing. The data contain about 99,000 clones, 85% to 90% of them singletons. Stated treatment: oral pan-JAK inhibitor, 5-10 mg twice daily. Sequenced material: CD8+ T cells sorted from blood, taken at roughly week 30, from a patient treated with tofacitinib. The receptors were gathered from a human donor with alopecia areata.

For the CDR3, the DNA is TGTGCCATCAGTCAAGTCGAACTTCTAAGCTCCTACGAGCAGTACTTC. This sequence encodes CAISQVELLSSYEQYF. The rearrangement links TRBV10-3 to TRBJ2-7; the D is unclear. V lost 5 bases and J 0 bases, leaving 17 bases between the germline ends. The CDR3 runs 16 residues. The germline V gene has CDR1 ENHRY and CDR2 SYGVKD.

About this clone: This same CDR3 is encoded by further DNA sequences in the sample. The chain recombines TRBV2 with TRBJ2-7; maybe TRBD2 (6 bases). The CDR3 length is 16 residues. The V gene lost 3 bases and the J gene lost 2 bases, with 17 bases spanning the gap. Germline V gives CDR1 SNHLY, CDR2 FYNNEI. The CDR3 region is CASSEAGPRGTYEQYF. The CDR3 DNA reads TGTGCCAGCAGTGAGGCTGGGCCCCGGGGGACCTACGAGCAGTACTTC.

The chain carries TRBV30 and TRBJ1-5, with TRBD1 as a possible D gene (5 bases). With 2 bases removed from V and 1 base from J, the gap between germline ends came to 9 bases. From germline, CDR1 is GTSNPN and CDR2 SVGIG (reference sequence). This CDR3 comprises 14 residues. CDR3 sequence (DNA): TGTGCCTGGAGTCAGGGATTAAGCAATCAGCCCCAGCATTTT. Translating it yields CAWSQGLSNQPQHF.

This clone turned up a few times. The chain employs TRBV7-9 and TRBJ2-3; 10 bases line up with TRBD2. The germline V gene has CDR1 SEHNR and CDR2 FQNEAQ (reference sequence). J gave up 3 bases and V 0 bases, and 3 bases lay outside the gene matches. The CDR3 has 16 residues. The CDR3 bases are TGTGCCAGCAGCTTAGCCACTAGCGGGATAACAGATACGCAGTATTTT. Translation: CASSLATSGITDTQYF.

This clone was picked up a small number of times. The V and J genes are TRBV30 and TRBJ2-3; 7 bases map to TRBD1. V was clipped by 5 bases and J by 2 bases; unmatched bases: 10. Germline V gives CDR1 GTSNPN, CDR2 SVGIG (reference sequence). The CDR3 spans 15 residues. The CDR3 sequence is CAWAHQGQITDTQYF. In nucleotides, the CDR3 is TGTGCCTGGGCGCATCAGGGACAGATCACAGATACGCAGTATTTT.

Remarks on this clone: Other DNA sequences within the sample encode an identical CDR3. This chain links TRBV19 with TRBJ2-7; no reliable D call. Germline CDR1 and CDR2: LNHDA and SQIVND (reference sequence). The CDR3 loop spans 12 amino acids. Trimming removed 3 bases at V and 4 bases at J, with 7 bases between. The CDR3 sequence: CASSIGGYEQYF. CDR3 in DNA: TGTGCCAGTAGTATCGGTGGGTACGAGCAGTACTTC.

This chain connects TRBV9 to TRBJ2-5; D is uncertain. CDR1 is SGDLS and CDR2 is YYNGEE in the germline V gene. The length of the CDR3 is 14 residues. Trimming took 3 bases from V and 5 from J, leaving 14 bases between them. The DNA of the CDR3 is TGTGCCAGCAGCGAAGGTGCGTCTGATGAGACCCAGTACTTC. Translation gives CASSEGASDETQYF.

This rearrangement joins TRBV5-5 to TRBJ1-1; D gene uncertain. Trimming shortened V by 2 bases and J by 4 bases, and 12 bases separated the two germline ends. The CDR3 loop spans 14 amino acids. Germline V gene sequence: CDR1 SGHKS, CDR2 YYEKEE (reference sequence). The CDR3 DNA sequence: TGTGCCAGCAGCTTATTAGAGGGAGGCACTGAAGCTTTCTTT. This translates into CASSLLEGGTEAFF.

The J gene is TRBJ2-3, the V gene TRBV7-3, with 9 positions matching TRBD2. Germline V lookup: CDR1 SGHTA, CDR2 FQGTGA. This CDR3 has 15 amino acids. V gave up 3 bases and J gave up 6 bases; unmatched junction bases: 7. The CDR3 coding sequence is TGTGCCAGCAGCTTTATAGCGGGGGCCGGGGATACGCAGTATTTT. Amino acids: CASSFIAGAGDTQYF.

This chain joins TRBV27 and TRBJ2-1, with 8 bases that match TRBD1. The ends lost 2 bases at V and 8 bases at J; junction bases unmatched: 5. The CDR3 is made up of 14 amino acids. Per germline, CDR1 MNHEY and CDR2 SMNVEV (reference sequence). CDR3 residues: CASSLLTGDDEQFF. Here the CDR3 DNA reads TGTGCCAGCAGTTTACTGACAGGGGATGATGAGCAGTTCTTC.

The rearrangement uses TRBV27 and TRBJ1-4; D call uncertain. This CDR3 region has 17 residues. The germline V gene has CDR1 MNHEY and CDR2 SMNVEV (reference sequence). V gave up 1 base and J gave up 0 bases, with 12 bases separating them. The CDR3: CASSLLAQQPTNEKLFF. Written as DNA, the CDR3 is TGTGCCAGCAGTTTATTGGCGCAGCAGCCAACTAATGAAAAACTGTTTTTT.

The V and J genes are TRBV19 and TRBJ1-1; D gene unclear. There are 14 residues in the CDR3. The V gene lost 5 bases and the J gene lost 8 bases, with 18 bases spanning the gap. Germline V gives CDR1 LNHDA, CDR2 SQIVND (reference sequence). The CDR3 nucleotides are TGTGCCAGTAGTCTCCCTTACCTCCGGAACGAAGCTTTCTTT. Its translation is CASSLPYLRNEAFF.